This TCR beta chain was captured in a study of long-term antiretroviral therapy in people with HIV. Study-wide findings and caveats: After ART, diversity increased yet remained lower than transplant donor controls.

In this sample, this clone turned up a few times. Antigen: not known. Trimming left V 1 base short and J 3 bases short, with 1 base between. The CDR3 spans 11 residues. From germline, CDR1 is SGHDT and CDR2 YYEEEE. Researchers report immunoSEQ v3.0 was run at survey level. Assay used: immunoSEQ multiplex PCR; TCRdb lists only in-frame clones, some missing. The sample gives about 33,000 clones, roughly 80% of which show up once; 7% to 7.5% is in the top ten. The starting material was unsorted PBMCs, obtained 2 years after starting antiretroviral therapy. This clonotype was sampled from a woman aged 50 to 65 with HIV. The chain uses TRBV5-6 and TRBJ2-5; unclear D gene. CDR3 in amino acids: CASSLKETQYF. In DNA, the CDR3 is TGTGCCAGCAGCTTGAAAGAGACCCAGTACTTC.